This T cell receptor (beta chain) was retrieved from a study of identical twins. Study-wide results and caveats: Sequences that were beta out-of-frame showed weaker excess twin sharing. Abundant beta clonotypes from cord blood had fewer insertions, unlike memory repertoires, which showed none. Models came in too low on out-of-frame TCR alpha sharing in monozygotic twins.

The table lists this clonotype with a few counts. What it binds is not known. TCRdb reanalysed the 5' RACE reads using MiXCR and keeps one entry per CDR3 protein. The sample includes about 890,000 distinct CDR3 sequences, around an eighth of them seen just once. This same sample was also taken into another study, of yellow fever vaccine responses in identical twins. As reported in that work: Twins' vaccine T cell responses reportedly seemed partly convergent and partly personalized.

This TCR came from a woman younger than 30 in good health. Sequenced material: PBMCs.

CDR3 DNA: TGCGCCAGCAGCTTGTCGGGGGCGATATCCAACTATGGCTACACCTTC. This encodes CASSLSGAISNYGYTF. This chain connects TRBV5-1 to TRBJ1-2, with a possible D match to TRBD1 (6 bases). The CDR3 has 16 residues. The germline V gene encodes CDR1 SGHRS and CDR2 YFSETQ. V was trimmed by 1 base and J by 2 bases, leaving 15 bases between them.